A single sample is the source of the 13 T cell receptor beta chains below, sequenced in a study of T cells in Graves' hyperthyroidism and ophthalmopathy. RNA transcripts served as the template for amplifying TCR beta CDR3 regions. The primer set for the first-round RT-PCR of the TCR CDR3 was HTBI. TCRdb reanalysed the multiplex PCR reads using MiXCR and keeps one entry per CDR3 protein. The top ten hold approximately 7.9% of the sample, which has 250,000 to 300,000 distinct CDR3 sequences, around 13% seen once. Material: blood. The receptors shown here come from a woman between 40 and 50 years old with Graves' hyperthyroidism.

Ten or more counts support this clonotype. The chain is built from TRBV2 and TRBJ2-7; 11 bases match TRBD2. CDR3 length: 14 residues. Trimming removed 6 bases from V and 1 base from J; junction bases left unmatched: 2. Looked up from germline, CDR1 is SNHLY and CDR2 is FYNNEI. The CDR3, as DNA: TGTGCCAGCAGATTAGCGGGAGGGTCCTACGAGCAGTACTTC. It is translated as CASRLAGGSYEQYF.

This clonotype was detected only a few times. The chain is built from TRBV6-1 and TRBJ1-2; 8 nucleotides line up with TRBD1. V lost 5 bases, J lost 6 bases, and 2 bases stayed unmatched. The V gene's germline CDR1 is MNHNS and CDR2 SASEGT. The CDR3 consists of 12 residues. The CDR3 is CASSRTGNGYTF. The CDR3 DNA follows: TGTGCCAGCAGTAGGACAGGGAATGGCTACACCTTC.

This clonotype was seen repeatedly, ten times or more. The chain joins TRBV20-1 to TRBJ2-1; 7 bases map to TRBD2. Germline lookup yields CDR1 DFQATT and CDR2 SNEGSKA (reference sequence). The CDR3 extends over 16 amino acids. Germline trimming cut 1 base from V and 8 bases from J; bases unmatched to any gene: 14. The CDR3 spells CSARGVAAGVWDEQFF. CDR3 nucleotide sequence: TGCAGTGCTAGAGGAGTAGCGGCGGGAGTATGGGATGAGCAGTTCTTC.

This clonotype appeared many times. This chain connects TRBV30 to TRBJ2-1; D remains unclear. Germline V gives CDR1 GTSNPN, CDR2 SVGIG (reference sequence). The CDR3 covers 11 residues. Trimming stripped 1 base from V and 5 bases from J, with 3 bases between. For the CDR3, the DNA is TGTGCCTGGAGTGATGACAATGAGCAGTTCTTC. This sequence encodes CAWSDDNEQFF.

This clonotype was counted at least ten times. The CDR3 coding sequence is TGTGCCAGCCATCGCGGGTACAATGAGCAGTTCTTC. Its translation: CASHRGYNEQFF. This chain connects TRBV2 to TRBJ2-1, with TRBD2 as a possible D gene (5 bases). V lost 8 bases, J lost 4 bases, and 9 bases lay in between. This CDR3 comprises 12 residues. The germline gives CDR1 SNHLY, CDR2 FYNNEI.

The chain employs TRBV9 and TRBJ2-7, with TRBD2 identical over 12 bases. This CDR3 contains 15 residues. With V trimmed by 2 bases and J by 5 bases, 5 bases remained unmatched. CDR1 is SGDLS, CDR2 YYNGEE, per germline. The CDR3 nucleotides are TGTGCCAGCAGCGTTACTAGCGGGAGGTTCAACGAGCAGTACTTC. This translates into CASSVTSGRFNEQYF.

A remark on this clonotype: A read error may be the cause here, since a much bigger clone is one base away. This chain connects TRBV18 to TRBJ1-4, with TRBD1 matching over 8 bases. The CDR3 totals 13 residues. Germline V gives CDR1 KGHSH, CDR2 LQKENI. Trimming at V came to 8 bases and at J to 8 bases, leaving 7 bases not matched to a gene. The CDR3 DNA reads as TGTGCCAGCACTCAGGGGGCTGGGGAAAAACTGTTTTTT. Translating gives CASTQGAGEKLFF.

This clonotype was seen repeatedly, ten times or more. The V gene is TRBV28, the J gene TRBJ1-5, with 10 bases matching TRBD1. The CDR3 totals 16 residues. V lost 5 bases to trimming and J lost 5 bases; unmatched junction nucleotides: 9. CDR1 and CDR2 (germline): MDHEN, SYDVKM. CDR3 nucleotide sequence: TGTGCCAGCAGTCCCCGACAGGGGGCAGGGGATCAGCCCCAGCATTTT. It translates to CASSPRQGAGDQPQHF.

This clonotype was seen repeatedly, ten times or more. The rearrangement links TRBV24-1 to TRBJ1-1; tentatively, D is TRBD1 (6 bases). Germline CDR1 and CDR2: KGHDR and SFDVKD. The length of the CDR3 is 17 residues. V was clipped by 5 bases and J by 3 bases, with 21 bases between them. CDR3 nucleotides: TGTGCCACCAGTGGGGGGACACTGGCTCCAGGGGACACTGAAGCTTTCTTT. Its protein product is CATSGGTLAPGDTEAFF.

This clonotype was counted ten times or more. J is TRBJ1-5 and V is TRBV20-1, with 7 bases lining up with TRBD1. Germline-derived CDR1 and CDR2 are DFQATT and SNEGSKA (reference sequence). Losses at the gene ends were 4 bases for V and 5 bases for J; bases not matched to a gene: 5. The CDR3 has 13 amino acids. As DNA, the CDR3 is TGCAGTGCTACGACAGGGCCGGATCAGCCCCAGCATTTT. Amino acid sequence: CSATTGPDQPQHF.

The sample holds many counts of this clonotype. The V and J genes are TRBV7-9 and TRBJ2-5; D possibly corresponds to TRBD2 (6 bases). Trimming took 10 bases from V and 3 from J, leaving 12 bases between them. The CDR3 extends over 12 amino acids. Looked up from germline, CDR1 is SEHNR and CDR2 is FQNEAQ (reference sequence). This CDR3 reads CATGGAEETQYF. CDR3 in DNA: TGTGCCACCGGCGGGGCGGAAGAGACCCAGTACTTC.

The chain is built from TRBV3-1 and TRBJ2-1; TRBD1 matches 8 bases. With 4 bases clipped from V and 6 bases from J, the junction kept 8 bases outside the gene matches. The CDR3 totals 15 residues. CDR1 is LGHDT and CDR2 is YNNKEL in the germline V gene (reference sequence). CDR3 sequence reads: CASSPTGTGGNEQFF. CDR3 DNA: TGTGCCAGCAGCCCCACCGGGACAGGAGGCAATGAGCAGTTCTTC.

At least ten counts were recorded for this clonotype. The chain carries TRBV27 and TRBJ2-3; D is ambiguous. Per germline, CDR1 MNHEY and CDR2 SMNVEV (reference sequence). The length of the CDR3 is 17 residues. The V and J ends lost 5 bases and 1 base respectively, with 19 bases between them. The CDR3 coding sequence is TGTGCCAGCAGTGGCCGTTCAGACTGGGTGGGCACAGATACGCAGTATTTT. Translated, it gives CASSGRSDWVGTDTQYF.